This record covers a single TCR beta chain. Its specificity is not known. The sample originates from a study of vaccination and CD4 T cells after COVID-19. Study information: Every culture used as a control got a CEFX pool, an HIV-1 Nef pool, or no peptide.

Indicated treatment: roughly ten-day PBMC culture with coronavirus spike peptide pools or control peptides (ViraFEST assay). Germline CDR1 MGHDK, CDR2 SYGVNS. V was shortened by 0 bases and J by 4 bases, with 11 bases between the two germline ends. The CDR3 is 15 residues long. The Oncomine TCR Beta short-read assay sequenced DNA from cultured CD4+ T cells. Via MiXCR, TCRdb re-called the PCR reads, giving one row per CDR3 protein. The sample lists about 13,000 distinct CDR3 sequences, over 40% seen once, with around 16% in the top ten. The sample consisted of CD4+ T cells from blood, cultured in vitro. The TCR was taken from a human donor who had recovered from COVID-19. The chain couples TRBV25-1 to TRBJ2-3, with D tentatively TRBD1 or TRBD2 (5 bases each). The CDR3 protein is CASSEYGGRADTQYF. Here the CDR3 DNA reads TGTGCCAGCAGTGAATATGGGGGACGGGCAGATACGCAGTATTTT.